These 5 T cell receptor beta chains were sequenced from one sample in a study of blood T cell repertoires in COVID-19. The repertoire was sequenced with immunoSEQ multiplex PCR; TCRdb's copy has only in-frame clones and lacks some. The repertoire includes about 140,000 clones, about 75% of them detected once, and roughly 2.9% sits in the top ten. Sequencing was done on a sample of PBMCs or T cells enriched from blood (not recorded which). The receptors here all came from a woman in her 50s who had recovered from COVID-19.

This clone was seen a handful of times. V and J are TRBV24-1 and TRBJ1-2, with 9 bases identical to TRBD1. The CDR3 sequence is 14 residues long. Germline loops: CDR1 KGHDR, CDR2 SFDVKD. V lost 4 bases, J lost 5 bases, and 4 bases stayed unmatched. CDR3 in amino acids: CATSDPGQGYGYTF. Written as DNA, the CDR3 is TGTGCCACCAGTGACCCGGGACAGGGTTATGGCTACACCTTC.

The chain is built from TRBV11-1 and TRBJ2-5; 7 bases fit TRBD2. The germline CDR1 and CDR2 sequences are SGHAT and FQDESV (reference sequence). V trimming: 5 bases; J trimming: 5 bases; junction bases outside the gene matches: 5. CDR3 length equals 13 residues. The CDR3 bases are TGTGCCAGCAGCATCACGCGGGGGGAGACCCAGTACTTC. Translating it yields CASSITRGETQYF.

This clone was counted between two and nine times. CDR3 in DNA: TGTGCCAGCAGCCAAGACCTAGCGGGAGGTTACGAGCAGTACTTC. This translates into CASSQDLAGGYEQYF. The V call is TRBV4-2, the J call TRBJ2-7, with 11 bases matching TRBD2. Germline CDR1 LGHNA, CDR2 YNFKEQ. The CDR3 length is 15 residues. V shed 0 bases and J 4 bases; nucleotides not matched to a gene: 2.

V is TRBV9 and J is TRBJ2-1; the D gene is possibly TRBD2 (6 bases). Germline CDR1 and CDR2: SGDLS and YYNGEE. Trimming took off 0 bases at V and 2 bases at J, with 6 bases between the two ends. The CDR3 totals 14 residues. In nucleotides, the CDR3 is TGTGCCAGCAGCGTAGCGGGAGCCTACAATGAGCAGTTCTTC. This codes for CASSVAGAYNEQFF.

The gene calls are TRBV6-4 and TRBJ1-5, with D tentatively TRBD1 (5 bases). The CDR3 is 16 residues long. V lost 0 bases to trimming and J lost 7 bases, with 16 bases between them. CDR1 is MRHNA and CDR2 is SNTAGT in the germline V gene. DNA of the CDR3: TGTGCCAGCAGTGACTCCGGCAGGATGGGGGGGCAGCCCCAGCATTTT. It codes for CASSDSGRMGGQPQHF.